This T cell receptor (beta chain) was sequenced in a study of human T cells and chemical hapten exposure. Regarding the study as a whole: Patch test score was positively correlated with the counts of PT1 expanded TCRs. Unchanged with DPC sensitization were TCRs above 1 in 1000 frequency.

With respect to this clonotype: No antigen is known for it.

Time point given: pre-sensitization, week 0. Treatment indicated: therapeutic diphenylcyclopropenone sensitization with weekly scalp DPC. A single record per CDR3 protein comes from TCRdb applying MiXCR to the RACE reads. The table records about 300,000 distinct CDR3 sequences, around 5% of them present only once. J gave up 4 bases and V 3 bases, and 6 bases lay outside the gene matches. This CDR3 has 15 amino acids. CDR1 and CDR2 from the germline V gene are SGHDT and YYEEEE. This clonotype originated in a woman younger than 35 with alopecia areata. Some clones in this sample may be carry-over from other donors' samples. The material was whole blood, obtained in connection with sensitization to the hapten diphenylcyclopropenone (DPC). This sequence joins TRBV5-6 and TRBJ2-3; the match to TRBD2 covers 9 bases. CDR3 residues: CASSSQSGGPDTQYF. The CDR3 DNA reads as TGTGCCAGCAGCTCTCAAAGCGGGGGGCCAGATACGCAGTATTTT.